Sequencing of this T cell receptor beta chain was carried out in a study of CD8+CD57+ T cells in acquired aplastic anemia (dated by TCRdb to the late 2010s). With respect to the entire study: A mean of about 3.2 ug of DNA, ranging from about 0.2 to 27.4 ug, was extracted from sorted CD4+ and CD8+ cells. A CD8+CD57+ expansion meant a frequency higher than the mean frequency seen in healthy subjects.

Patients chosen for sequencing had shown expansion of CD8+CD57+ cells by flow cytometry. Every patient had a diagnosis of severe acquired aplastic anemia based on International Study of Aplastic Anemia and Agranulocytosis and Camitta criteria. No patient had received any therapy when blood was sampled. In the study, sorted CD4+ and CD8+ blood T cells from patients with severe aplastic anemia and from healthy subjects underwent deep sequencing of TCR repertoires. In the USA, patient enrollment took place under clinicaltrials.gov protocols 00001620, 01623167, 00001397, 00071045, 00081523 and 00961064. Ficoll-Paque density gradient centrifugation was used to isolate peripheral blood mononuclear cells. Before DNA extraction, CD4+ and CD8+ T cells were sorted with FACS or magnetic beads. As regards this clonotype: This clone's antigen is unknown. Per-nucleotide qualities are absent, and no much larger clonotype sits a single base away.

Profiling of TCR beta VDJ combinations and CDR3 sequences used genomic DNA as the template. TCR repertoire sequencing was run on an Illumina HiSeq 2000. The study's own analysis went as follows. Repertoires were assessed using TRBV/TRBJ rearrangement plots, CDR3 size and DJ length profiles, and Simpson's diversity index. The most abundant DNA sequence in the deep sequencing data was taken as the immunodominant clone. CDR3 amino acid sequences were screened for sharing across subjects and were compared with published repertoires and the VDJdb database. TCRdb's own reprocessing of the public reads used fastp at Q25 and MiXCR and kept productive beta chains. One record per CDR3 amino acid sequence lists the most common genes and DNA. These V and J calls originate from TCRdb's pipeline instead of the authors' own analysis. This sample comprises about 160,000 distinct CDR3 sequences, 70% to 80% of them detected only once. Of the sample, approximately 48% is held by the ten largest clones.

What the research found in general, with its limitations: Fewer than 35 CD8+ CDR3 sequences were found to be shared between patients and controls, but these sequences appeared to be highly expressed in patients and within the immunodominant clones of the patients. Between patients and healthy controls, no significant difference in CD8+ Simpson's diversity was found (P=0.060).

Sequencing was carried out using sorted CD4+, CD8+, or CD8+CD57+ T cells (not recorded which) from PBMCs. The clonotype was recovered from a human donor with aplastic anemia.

For the CDR3, the sequence is CATSRRGEGISSGNTIYF. The DNA sequence is TGTGCCACCAGCAGGAGGGGTGAGGGGATTAGCTCTGGAAACACCATATATTTT. The rearrangement combines TRBV15 with TRBJ1-3; TRBD1 might be the D gene, on 5 matching bases. Counted from cysteine to phenylalanine, this CDR3 has 18 amino acids. Only the CDR3 DNA stays, 54 bases, in frame from base 1. Reading the germline V gene (reference sequence) gives CDR1 LNHNV and CDR2 YYDKDF. Deletion took 3 bases off V and 0 bases off J, with a span of 18 bases between the germline ends. Where the CDR3 stops, the reference TRBV15 and TRBJ1-3 genes take over; the full variable domain is DAMVIQNPRYQVTQFGKPVTLSCSQTLNHNVMYWYQQKSSQAPKLLFHYYDKDFNNEADTPDNFQSRRPNTSFCFLDIRSPGLGDTAMYLCATSRRGEGISSGNTIYFGEGSWLTVV.